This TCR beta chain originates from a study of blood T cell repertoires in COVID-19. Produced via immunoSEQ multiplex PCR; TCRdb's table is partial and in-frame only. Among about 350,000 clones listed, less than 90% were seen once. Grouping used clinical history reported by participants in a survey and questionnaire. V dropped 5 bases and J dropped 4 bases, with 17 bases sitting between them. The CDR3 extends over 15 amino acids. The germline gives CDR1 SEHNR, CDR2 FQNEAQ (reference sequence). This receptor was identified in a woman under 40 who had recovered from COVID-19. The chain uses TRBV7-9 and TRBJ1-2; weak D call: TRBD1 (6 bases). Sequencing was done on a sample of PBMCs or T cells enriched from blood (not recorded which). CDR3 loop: CASSPLAGESYGYTF. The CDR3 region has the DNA TGTGCCAGCAGCCCATTGGCAGGGGAAAGCTATGGCTACACCTTC. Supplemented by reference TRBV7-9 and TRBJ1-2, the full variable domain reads DTGVSQNPRHKITKRGQNVTFRCDPISEHNRLYWYRQTLGQGPEFLTYFQNEAQLEKSRLLSDRFSAERPKGSFSTLEIQRTEQGDSAMYLCASSPLAGESYGYTFGSGTRLTVV.